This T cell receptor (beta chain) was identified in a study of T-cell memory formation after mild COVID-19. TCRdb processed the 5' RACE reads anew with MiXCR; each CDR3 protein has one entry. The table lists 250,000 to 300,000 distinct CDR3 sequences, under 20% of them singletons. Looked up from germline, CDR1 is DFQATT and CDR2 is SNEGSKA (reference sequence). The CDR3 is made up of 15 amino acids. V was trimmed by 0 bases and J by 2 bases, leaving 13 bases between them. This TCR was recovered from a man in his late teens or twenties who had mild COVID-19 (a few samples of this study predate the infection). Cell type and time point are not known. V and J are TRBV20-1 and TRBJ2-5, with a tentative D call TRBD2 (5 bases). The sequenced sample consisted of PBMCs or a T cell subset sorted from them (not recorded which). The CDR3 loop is CSAREPAVGQETQYF. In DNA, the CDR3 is TGCAGTGCTAGAGAGCCAGCGGTGGGTCAAGAGACCCAGTACTTC.